This TCR beta chain was captured by sequencing in a study of T-cell reconstitution after alpha-beta-depleted transplantation in children. Preparation of the TCRbeta library was carried out with unique molecular identifiers. TCRdb re-called the PCR reads through MiXCR, storing one row per CDR3 protein. Among tens of thousands of distinct CDR3 sequences listed, about 6.7% were seen once. This clonotype was seen repeatedly, ten times or more. The sample here was PBMCs from the stem cell graft donor, taken from the stem cell graft. The origin of this receptor is a human donor who donated a stem cell graft to a child with acute lymphoblastic leukemia.

The CDR3 protein is CASSIGLARNEQFF. CDR3 coding DNA: TGCGCCAGCAGCATAGGACTAGCGCGCAATGAGCAGTTCTTC. The gene calls are TRBV5-1 and TRBJ2-1; 9 bases align to TRBD2. The ends lost 4 bases at V and 6 bases at J; junction bases unmatched: 5. This CDR3 is built from 14 residues. Per germline, CDR1 SGHRS and CDR2 YFSETQ.